The 16 T cell receptor beta chains below were found in one sample sequenced in a study of vaccination effects on CD4 cells after COVID-19. For these receptors, no antigen is known. The table came from immunoSEQ multiplex PCR; TCRdb's copy has only in-frame clones and leaves some out. Of 40,000 to 50,000 clones listed, 77% were seen once; the top ten hold about 3%. Sequencing followed a ViraFEST assay step that expanded antigen-specific CD4+ T cells with viral peptide pools. Isolating CD4+ T cells followed ten to eleven days of culture. Vaccine recipients lacked prior SARS-CoV-2 infection and had negative nucleocapsid antibodies. The sample was CD4+ T cells from PBMCs cultured with HCoV-NL63 spike peptides, taken before COVID-19 vaccination. The receptors stem from a human donor who received a COVID-19 vaccine.

The genes are TRBV2 and TRBJ1-1; D perhaps matches TRBD1 (5 bases). Trimming removed 4 bases from V and 6 bases from J, with 12 bases in between. This CDR3 comprises 13 residues. Germline-derived CDR1 and CDR2 are SNHLY and FYNNEI. As DNA, the CDR3 is TGTGCCAGCAGTGGCAGCCCGGGGCCTGAAGCTTTCTTT. Translation gives CASSGSPGPEAFF. Drawing the rest from reference TRBV2 and TRBJ1-1, the complete variable domain is EPEVTQTPSHQVTQMGQEVILRCVPISNHLYFYWYRQILGQKVEFLVSFYNNEISEKSEIFDDQFSVERPDGSNFTLKIRSTKLEDSAMYFCASSGSPGPEAFFGQGTRLTVV.

The chain recombines TRBV7-9 with TRBJ2-1, with 14 positions matching TRBD2. V was clipped by 5 bases and J by 2 bases; unmatched bases: 11. This CDR3 contains 19 residues. Looked up from germline, CDR1 is SEHNR and CDR2 is FQNEAQ (reference sequence). The CDR3 DNA sequence: TGTGCCAGCAGCCCTCGGGGGACTAGCGGGGGCCTGACCTACAATGAGCAGTTCTTC. Its translation: CASSPRGTSGGLTYNEQFF.

This clone was seen a handful of times. One junction end does not reproduce the germline sequence, and a read error may be involved. CDR3 loop: CASSASRDQAQHF. The CDR3 DNA is TGTGCCAGCAGTGCATCTCGGGATCAGGCCCAGCATTTT. The rearrangement links TRBV2 to TRBJ1-5; D uncertain. Germline loops: CDR1 SNHLY, CDR2 FYNNEI. The CDR3 runs 13 residues.

This clone was seen a few times. The J gene is TRBJ1-6, the V gene TRBV6-5; D not resolved. Germline values: CDR1 MNHEY, CDR2 SVGAGI. Trimming took 11 bases from V and 0 from J, leaving 11 bases between them. The CDR3 extends over 14 amino acids. CDR3 protein: CAVGPSSYNSPLHF. The CDR3 DNA is TGTGCCGTAGGACCGAGCTCCTATAATTCACCCCTCCACTTT.

The CDR3 coding sequence is TGTGCCAGCAGCTTGGTGGACGAATCCCCGGAACAGTACGTC. Its protein is CASSLVDESPEQYV. The chain is built from TRBV5-5 and TRBJ2-7; D not resolved. With 0 bases removed from V and 10 bases from J, the gap between germline ends came to 17 bases. The CDR3 is made up of 14 amino acids. Germline CDR1 is SGHKS and CDR2 is YYEKEE (reference sequence).

This clone appeared a few times. V is TRBV29-1 and J is TRBJ1-3; a weak D match, TRBD1 (5 bases). This CDR3 spans 12 amino acids. Germline CDR1 SQVTM, CDR2 ANQGSEA. Trimming shortened V by 3 bases and J by 6 bases, and 9 bases separated the two germline ends. CDR3 loop: CSVDPGENTIYF. CDR3 DNA sequence: TGCAGCGTTGACCCGGGGGAAAACACCATATATTTT.

Worth noting for this clone: Other DNA sequences in the sample encode the same CDR3. The chain joins TRBV3-1 (or the pseudogene TRBV3-2) to TRBJ2-3; D is perhaps TRBD1 (5 bases). This CDR3 is 14 amino acids long. Trimming took 2 bases from V and 3 from J, leaving 9 bases between them. CDR1 LGHDT and CDR2 YNNKEL come from the germline V gene (reference sequence). The CDR3 DNA reads TGTGCCAGCAGCCAACGGCAGGGAACAGATACGCAGTATTTT. It specifies CASSQRQGTDTQYF.

V gene TRBV28 combines with J gene TRBJ1-1, with D perhaps TRBD1 (6 bases). The ends were cut back, 7 bases at V and 5 bases at J, with 11 bases in the middle. From germline, CDR1 is MDHEN and CDR2 SYDVKM. The CDR3 runs 12 residues. As DNA, the CDR3 is TGTGCCAGCACCCCGAGGGGGACTGAAGCTTTCTTT. It codes for CASTPRGTEAFF.

This chain connects TRBV2 to TRBJ1-5; no reliable D call. This CDR3 is 14 amino acids long. The V end lost 0 bases, the J end lost 6 bases, and 9 bases lay between the germline ends. Germline V lookup: CDR1 SNHLY, CDR2 FYNNEI. The DNA for the CDR3 is TGTGCCAGCAGTGAAGCGTTGGGTAGTCAGCCCCAGCATTTT. Its translation: CASSEALGSQPQHF.

The rearrangement joins TRBV9 to TRBJ1-4; a weak D match, TRBD1 (5 bases). The V gene lost 0 bases and the J gene lost 3 bases, with 12 bases spanning the gap. This CDR3 region has 16 residues. The V gene's germline CDR1 is SGDLS and CDR2 YYNGEE. CDR3 DNA: TGTGCCAGCAGCGTAGGGAGTTGGGGGGCTAATGAAAAACTGTTTTTT. It encodes CASSVGSWGANEKLFF.

This chain connects TRBV7-2 to TRBJ1-4, with 9 bases that match TRBD1. The junction had 3 bases not matched to a gene; V was cut back by 1 base and J by 6 bases. The CDR3 consists of 15 residues. CDR1 is SGHTA and CDR2 is FQGNSA in the germline V gene. The CDR3 region has the DNA TGTGCCAGCAGCTTAGGGGGACAGGGCTATGAAAAACTGTTTTTT. Translation: CASSLGGQGYEKLFF.

The chain links TRBV21-1 to TRBJ2-7; the listed D gene, TRBD2, was not tested against the DNA. TRBV21-1 corresponds to a pseudogene. CDR3 length: 18 residues. The CDR3 loop reads CASSPDLSNPLAGGEQYV. In DNA form, the CDR3 reads TGTGCCAGCAGTCCCGATCTTTCGAACCCCCTGGCCGGGGGTGAGCAGTACGTC.

This chain connects TRBV6-4 to TRBJ1-1; 8 bases match TRBD1. With V trimmed by 3 bases and J by 5 bases, 8 bases remained unmatched. The germline gives CDR1 MRHNA, CDR2 SNTAGT. The CDR3 covers 15 residues. The CDR3 DNA sequence: TGTGCCAGCAGTGATCAAACAGGGGGAGTTACTGAAGCTTTCTTT. Translating gives CASSDQTGGVTEAFF.

The rearrangement links TRBV5-4 to TRBJ2-7; D is possibly TRBD2 (5 bases). CDR1 SGHNT and CDR2 YYREEE come from the germline V gene (reference sequence). CDR3 size: 12 residues. Trimming left V 2 bases short and J 6 bases short, with 9 bases between. DNA of the CDR3: TGTGCCAGCAGCTTAGGTGGACTCGAGCAGTACGTC. Residues: CASSLGGLEQYV.

V usage is TRBV25-1 and J usage is TRBJ2-5, with 9 bases fitting TRBD2. V lost 3 bases, J lost 7 bases, and 9 bases stayed unmatched. The CDR3 spans 15 residues. Germline lookup yields CDR1 MGHDK and CDR2 SYGVNS. CDR3 protein: CASSDASGAHLTQYF. In DNA, the CDR3 is TGTGCCAGCAGTGATGCTAGCGGGGCCCATTTGACCCAGTACTTC.

This clone was counted between two and nine times. J is TRBJ2-5 and V is TRBV9; D unresolved. This CDR3 is built from 14 residues. CDR1 and CDR2 (germline): SGDLS, YYNGEE. With 2 bases removed from V and 1 base from J, the gap between germline ends came to 9 bases. CDR3 amino acids: CASSVGIFQETQYF. CDR3 DNA: TGTGCCAGCAGCGTGGGGATTTTCCAAGAGACCCAGTACTTC.